Presented here are 32 T cell receptor beta chains from one specimen sequenced in a study of blood T cell repertoires in COVID-19. Repertoires were generated with immunoSEQ multiplex PCR, while TCRdb's copy carries only in-frame clones and drops some. Of 350,000 to 450,000 clones in the sample, 80% to 95% are singletons; the top ten hold about 0.83%. The material sequenced was PBMCs or T cells enriched from blood (not recorded which). The receptors here all came from a woman in her 40s who had been exposed to COVID-19.

The chain links TRBV2 to TRBJ1-4, with TRBD1 matching over 7 bases. In germline, CDR1 is SNHLY, CDR2 FYNNEI. There are 14 residues in the CDR3. After removal of 6 bases from V and 7 bases from J, the junction contained 8 bases not matched to a gene. CDR3 residues: CASRPQGLFEKLFF. Written as DNA, the CDR3 is TGTGCCAGCAGACCACAGGGGCTTTTTGAAAAACTGTTTTTT.

The genes are TRBV27 and TRBJ2-5; 9 nucleotides align to TRBD1. Germline assignment: CDR1 MNHEY and CDR2 SMNVEV (reference sequence). The CDR3 has 14 residues. Trimming cost V 6 bases and J 4 bases; bases outside gene matches: 6. The CDR3 DNA follows: TGTGCCAGCAGAGTACAGGGGGCATCAGAGACCCAGTACTTC. It specifies CASRVQGASETQYF.

The chain uses TRBV19 and TRBJ1-2; D unresolved. The germline gives CDR1 LNHDA, CDR2 SQIVND (reference sequence). This CDR3 has 14 amino acids. The ends were cut back, 3 bases at V and 0 bases at J, with 8 bases in the middle. CDR3 residues: CASSMEIANYGYTF. DNA of the CDR3: TGTGCCAGTAGTATGGAGATAGCTAACTATGGCTACACCTTC.

V and J are TRBV20-1 and TRBJ2-4; 8 bases align to TRBD2. J lost 3 bases, V lost 3 bases, and 16 bases had no gene match. The CDR3 has 18 amino acids. Germline V gene lookup returns CDR1 DFQATT and CDR2 SNEGSKA (reference sequence). CDR3 in amino acids: CSASRLAGSSGGKNIQYF. The CDR3 coding sequence is TGCAGTGCTAGTAGGCTAGCGGGTTCATCGGGAGGCAAAAACATTCAGTACTTC.

The V and J genes are TRBV18 and TRBJ2-3; TRBD1 might be the D (6 bases). This CDR3 region has 14 residues. The germline gives CDR1 KGHSH, CDR2 LQKENI. The ends were cut back, 3 bases at V and 3 bases at J, with 10 bases in the middle. This chain's CDR3 is CASSPSQGTDTQYF. CDR3 sequence (DNA): TGTGCCAGCTCACCTTCACAGGGTACAGATACGCAGTATTTT.

The CDR3 DNA follows: TGCGCCAGCAGCTCCTCCGGGGGGGGCGCAGAGGGCTACACCTTC. Amino acid sequence: CASSSSGGGAEGYTF. The rearrangement joins TRBV5-1 to TRBJ1-2, with D possibly being TRBD1 (6 bases). Germline V CDR1 and CDR2: SGHRS, YFSETQ. The CDR3 runs 15 residues. V lost 3 bases and J lost 8, with 20 bases in between.

The V gene is TRBV30, the J gene TRBJ2-7, with D perhaps matching TRBD1 (6 bases). The V and J ends lost 0 bases and 9 bases respectively, with 12 bases between them. This CDR3 is built from 12 residues. Germline CDR1 reads GTSNPN; CDR2 reads SVGIG (reference sequence). The CDR3 reads CAWSVGDTRQYF. The CDR3 DNA reads TGTGCCTGGAGTGTAGGGGACACTCGGCAGTACTTC.

This clone has just one count. V usage is TRBV19 and J usage is TRBJ1-4; D unclear. The CDR3 has 15 residues. The ends were cut back, 8 bases at V and 0 bases at J, with 13 bases in the middle. From germline, CDR1 is LNHDA and CDR2 SQIVND (reference sequence). The CDR3 loop reads CASAGGGATNEKLFF. In DNA, the CDR3 is TGTGCCAGTGCCGGTGGTGGAGCAACTAATGAAAAACTGTTTTTT.

This clone was picked up a small number of times. The V gene is TRBV5-4, the J gene TRBJ1-6; 8 bases fit TRBD1. The germline V gene encodes CDR1 SGHNT and CDR2 YYREEE (reference sequence). This CDR3 spans 15 amino acids. V trimming: 4 bases; J trimming: 8 bases; junction bases outside the gene matches: 8. The CDR3 DNA reads TGTGCCAGCAGCCCACCGACAGGGGAGGATTCACCCCTCCACTTT. Translation: CASSPPTGEDSPLHF.

The V call is TRBV5-6, the J call TRBJ1-2, with 9 bases matching TRBD1. The CDR3 is 14 amino acids. The germline CDR1 and CDR2 sequences are SGHDT and YYEEEE. V shed 5 bases, J shed 8 bases, and the junction held 10 bases outside the gene matches. The CDR3: CASSLRQGVVGYTF. The CDR3, as DNA: TGTGCCAGCAGTTTGAGACAGGGGGTAGTAGGCTACACCTTC. The full variable domain, its missing parts supplied by reference TRBV5-6 and TRBJ1-2, is DAGVTQSPTHLIKTRGQQVTLRCSPKSGHDTVSWYQQALGQGPQFIFQYYEEEERQRGNFPDRFSGHQFPNYSSELNVNALLLGDSALYLCASSLRQGVVGYTFGSGTRLTVV.

This sequence joins TRBV18 and TRBJ1-2; no clear D. With 2 bases removed from V and 1 base from J, the gap between germline ends came to 5 bases. From germline, CDR1 is KGHSH and CDR2 LQKENI. The CDR3 runs to 13 residues. The CDR3, as DNA: TGTGCCAGCTCACCAAACAGTAACTATGGCTACACCTTC. As protein: CASSPNSNYGYTF.

The V gene is TRBV30, the J gene TRBJ1-6; D might be TRBD1 (6 bases). The CDR3 totals 13 residues. The V and J ends lost 4 bases and 8 bases respectively, with 12 bases between them. Germline V CDR1 and CDR2: GTSNPN, SVGIG (reference sequence). CDR3 DNA sequence: TGTGCCTGGACTAAACAGGGATATTCACCCCTCCACTTT. Encoded protein: CAWTKQGYSPLHF.

The chain links TRBV6-5 to TRBJ1-1, with TRBD1 identical over 8 bases. CDR1 MNHEY and CDR2 SVGAGI come from the germline V gene. With 6 bases clipped from V and 5 bases from J, the junction kept 8 bases outside the gene matches. The CDR3 consists of 14 residues. The CDR3 DNA is TGTGCCAGCAGCACAGGGGGAATCGGGACTGAAGCTTTCTTT. Protein sequence: CASSTGGIGTEAFF.

The chain combines TRBV6-5 with TRBJ1-1; D unclear. The germline CDR1 and CDR2 sequences are MNHEY and SVGAGI. The CDR3 runs to 15 residues. Between the trimmed V and J ends, which lost 0 bases and 1 base, there was a span of 9 bases. In DNA, the CDR3 is TGTGCCAGCAGTTACTCGTCTTCAGGGAACACTGAAGCTTTCTTT. Amino acids: CASSYSSSGNTEAFF.

The chain has TRBV4-1 and TRBJ2-1, with no clear D. Trimming stripped 1 base from V and 10 bases from J, with 14 bases between. The CDR3 length is 14 residues. Germline V lookup: CDR1 MGHRA, CDR2 YSYEKL. Here the CDR3 reads CASSQVMADWEQFF. DNA of the CDR3: TGCGCCAGCAGCCAAGTGATGGCAGACTGGGAGCAGTTCTTC.

The V gene is TRBV7-2, the J gene TRBJ2-5, with 9 bases lining up with TRBD1. The V and J ends lost 3 bases and 6 bases, in that order; junction bases with no gene match: 8. Germline V gives CDR1 SGHTA, CDR2 FQGNSA. The CDR3 length is 15 residues. The CDR3 loop reads CASSFPTGGGQTQYF. Written as DNA, the CDR3 is TGTGCCAGCAGCTTCCCGACAGGGGGGGGGCAGACCCAGTACTTC.

The J gene is TRBJ1-1, the V gene TRBV7-9; 10 bases are a match to TRBD1. CDR3 length equals 14 residues. The trim removed 5 bases at V and 5 bases at J, leaving 5 bases unmatched. CDR1 and CDR2 (germline): SEHNR, FQNEAQ (reference sequence). The CDR3 sequence is CASSPRQGATEAFF. The CDR3 bases are TGTGCCAGCAGCCCTAGACAGGGGGCGACTGAAGCTTTCTTT.

This chain joins TRBV4-2 and TRBJ2-5, with D possibly being TRBD1 (5 bases). The length of the CDR3 is 14 residues. The V gene lost 0 bases and the J gene lost 5 bases, with 10 bases spanning the gap. The germline V gene has CDR1 LGHNA and CDR2 YNFKEQ. The CDR3 DNA follows: TGTGCCAGCAGCCAAGATTCAGGGATGGAGACCCAGTACTTC. It codes for CASSQDSGMETQYF.

This clone has just a few counts. This chain joins TRBV6-5 and TRBJ2-2, with 8 bases that match TRBD1. The CDR3 length is 15 residues. V dropped 7 bases and J dropped 2; count of bases not matched to a gene: 6. The germline V gene encodes CDR1 MNHEY and CDR2 SVGAGI. DNA of the CDR3: TGTGCCAGCACCCGAGACAGGGGAAACACCGGGGAGCTGTTTTTT. This codes for CASTRDRGNTGELFF.

The rearrangement uses TRBV19 and TRBJ1-1, with a possible D match to TRBD1 (5 bases). Trimming removed 7 bases at V and 0 bases at J, with 18 bases between. The CDR3 has 16 residues. CDR1 LNHDA and CDR2 SQIVND come from the germline V gene (reference sequence). In nucleotides, the CDR3 is TGTGCCAGTAACCCAACCCCGGGGGTACTGAACACTGAAGCTTTCTTT. This sequence encodes CASNPTPGVLNTEAFF. Full variable domain (outside the CDR3, taken from reference TRBV19 and TRBJ1-1): DGGITQSPKYLFRKEGQNVTLSCEQNLNHDAMYWYRQDPGQGLRLIYYSQIVNDFQKGDIAEGYSVSREKKESFPLTVTSAQKNPTAFYLCASNPTPGVLNTEAFFGQGTRLTVV.

The genes are TRBV5-4 and TRBJ2-7; 7 nucleotides match TRBD1. Trimming removed 0 bases from V and 6 bases from J; junction bases left unmatched: 9. Germline V gene sequence: CDR1 SGHNT, CDR2 YYREEE (reference sequence). The CDR3 consists of 15 residues. CDR3 residues: CASSLERGRVGEQYF. The CDR3 DNA is TGTGCCAGCAGCTTGGAGAGGGGGCGCGTGGGCGAGCAGTACTTC. Filled out from reference TRBV5-4 and TRBJ2-7, the complete variable domain reads ETGVTQSPTHLIKTRGQQVTLRCSSQSGHNTVSWYQQALGQGPQFIFQYYREEENGRGNFPPRFSGLQFPNYSSELNVNALELDDSALYLCASSLERGRVGEQYFGPGTRLTVT.

The chain combines TRBV19 with TRBJ1-5; possible D gene TRBD1, 6 bases. V was trimmed by 3 bases and J by 7 bases, leaving 16 bases between them. CDR3 length: 15 amino acids. CDR1 LNHDA and CDR2 SQIVND come from the germline V gene (reference sequence). CDR3 nucleotides: TGTGCCAGTAGTATGTCGGGGGGGGCTAGACAGCCCCAGCATTTT. This sequence encodes CASSMSGGARQPQHF.

The chain uses TRBV24-1 and TRBJ2-1; D might be TRBD1 (5 bases). This CDR3 is 13 amino acids long. V shed 2 bases and J shed 14 bases, with 15 bases lying between them. Germline values: CDR1 KGHDR, CDR2 SFDVKD. CDR3 bases: TGTGCCACCAGTGATTCCCCAGGGTCTCGGGAGTTCTTC. Translating it yields CATSDSPGSREFF.

The chain carries TRBV3-1 (or the pseudogene TRBV3-2) and TRBJ2-2, with D maybe TRBD2 (5 bases). Trimming shortened V by 0 bases and J by 4 bases, and 15 bases separated the two germline ends. In germline, CDR1 is LGHDT, CDR2 YNNKEL (reference sequence). This CDR3 comprises 17 residues. As DNA, the CDR3 is TGTGCCAGCAGCCAAGATCAGAGCGATGCGGGCACCGGGGAGCTGTTTTTT. Its protein is CASSQDQSDAGTGELFF.

The DNA of the CDR3 is TGTGCCAGCTCCCTGGACAGGGCGAACACCGGGGAGCTGTTTTTT. The encoded protein is CASSLDRANTGELFF. The chain couples TRBV18 to TRBJ2-2, with 8 nucleotides matching TRBD1. Germline lookup yields CDR1 KGHSH and CDR2 LQKENI. The CDR3 length is 15 residues. With 6 bases clipped from V and 0 bases from J, the junction kept 3 bases outside the gene matches.

This clone was seen a single time. The CDR3 bases are TGTGCCAGCAGCCCACAGGGGGGCTCGGGCTACACCTTC. It specifies CASSPQGGSGYTF. This chain links TRBV6-6 with TRBJ1-2, with TRBD1 identical over 8 bases. The CDR3 runs 13 residues. V gave up 6 bases and J gave up 8 bases; unmatched junction bases: 8. Germline lookup yields CDR1 MNHNY and CDR2 SVGAGI (reference sequence).

The table lists this clone with a count of one. The chain is built from TRBV19 and TRBJ2-4, with D possibly TRBD2 on 5 matching bases. CDR1 and CDR2 (germline): LNHDA, SQIVND (reference sequence). The V and J ends lost 5 bases and 7 bases respectively, with 18 bases between them. This CDR3 comprises 15 residues. As DNA, the CDR3 is TGTGCCAGTAGTCCACCCTTCAGCGGCGGCAACATTCAGTACTTC. Translation: CASSPPFSGGNIQYF.

V and J are TRBV6-5 and TRBJ1-4; TRBD1 is a possible D gene (6 bases). The CDR3 length is 14 residues. The V gene lost 5 bases and the J gene lost 3 bases, with 10 bases spanning the gap. Germline V gene sequence: CDR1 MNHEY, CDR2 SVGAGI. This chain's CDR3 is CASSRGGSNEKLFF. The CDR3 region has the DNA TGTGCCAGCAGTCGAGGGGGATCTAATGAAAAACTGTTTTTT.

V and J are TRBV5-1 and TRBJ2-3; D may be TRBD1 (6 bases). The V gene lost 3 bases and the J gene lost 0 bases, with 11 bases spanning the gap. The CDR3 has 15 residues. Germline values: CDR1 SGHRS, CDR2 YFSETQ. The CDR3 coding sequence is TGCGCCAGCAGCTATCAGGACAGAAGCACAGATACGCAGTATTTT. This sequence encodes CASSYQDRSTDTQYF.

This chain connects TRBV7-3 to TRBJ2-2; 7 bases agree with TRBD2. The CDR3 consists of 13 residues. V lost 6 bases, J lost 6 bases, and 4 bases stayed unmatched. Germline V gene lookup returns CDR1 SGHTA and CDR2 FQGTGA. As DNA, the CDR3 is TGTGCCAGCAGTCGGGGGGATCCCGGGGAGCTGTTTTTT. Its translation is CASSRGDPGELFF.

The chain combines TRBV6-5 with TRBJ2-1; TRBD1 matches 9 bases. CDR1 is MNHEY, CDR2 SVGAGI, per germline. CDR3 length: 15 amino acids. V lost 7 bases and J lost 0; bases outside the gene matches: 4. The CDR3 DNA follows: TGTGCCAGCAAAGGGGGACAGGGCTCCTACAATGAGCAGTTCTTC. Encoded protein: CASKGGQGSYNEQFF.

The V and J genes are TRBV3-1 (or the pseudogene TRBV3-2) and TRBJ2-6; 10 positions agree with TRBD1. The length of the CDR3 is 17 residues. The germline CDR1 and CDR2 sequences are LGHDT and YNNKEL (reference sequence). Trimming at V came to 4 bases and at J to 6 bases, leaving 9 bases not matched to a gene. This chain's CDR3 is CASSRRLGQGEANVLTF. The CDR3 bases are TGTGCCAGCAGCCGCAGACTAGGACAGGGGGAGGCCAACGTCCTGACTTTC.